This T cell receptor beta chain originates from a study of cytomegalovirus exposure and HLA in healthy donors. Study-wide context: An early data release held tens of millions of unique TCRs from HLA-typed donors. Broader study findings: Several top significant clusters appeared, in a later analysis, to be linked to common viral pathogens.

PCR was performed using 60 Vbeta and 13 Jbeta primers. Some clones are missing from TCRdb's copy, which holds only in-frame ones; the method was immunoSEQ multiplex PCR. The sample yields about 190,000 clones, 65% to 85% seen once. Notes on this clone: Its matching antigen is unknown.

The CDR3 runs to 13 residues. Per the germline V gene, CDR1 is SNHLY and CDR2 is FYNNEI. The V gene end was trimmed by 7 bases and the J gene end by 6 bases; junction bases not matched to a gene: 6. Material for sequencing was PBMCs. V and J are TRBV2 and TRBJ2-1; 7 bases match TRBD1. This TCR was recovered from a young woman in good health and CMV-seronegative. CDR3: CASNFRTGNEQFF. As DNA, the CDR3 is TGTGCCAGCAATTTTCGGACAGGCAATGAGCAGTTCTTC.